Listed below are T cell receptor beta chains from one sample, sequenced in a study of PD-L1 blockade in urothelial cancer. The protocol was immunoSEQ multiplex PCR, while the TCRdb copy is restricted to in-frame clones and leaves out a portion. The sample lists some 87,000 clones, 87% occurring once. Sample: PBMCs, taken around atezolizumab (anti-PD-L1) treatment. All receptors come from a man in his fifties or sixties with urothelial cancer. CDR3s include the opening cysteine and the closing phenylalanine or tryptophan. The D gene is left open where the match is weak. Clone size, where shown, is once, few, many, or a class for clones that have expanded.

>TRBV10-3|.|TRBJ1-4|.
TGTGCCATCAGTGAGTCGGGACTAACACATGAAAAACTGTTTTTT
CAISESGLTHEKLFF
>TRBV28|.|TRBJ2-3|.
TGTGCCAGCAGTGGGAGAGCCCGCACAGATACGCAGTATTTT
CASSGRARTDTQYF
>TRBV12-5|TRBD2|TRBJ2-1|once
TGTGCTAGTGGTTTGAGGCTAGCGGGGAGGGATGAGCAGTTCTTC
CASGLRLAGRDEQFF
>TRBV19|TRBD1|TRBJ2-7|.
TGTGCCAGTAGGTCGGGACAGGGGGCCTCCTACGAGCAGTACTTC
CASRSGQGASYEQYF
>TRBV28|.|TRBJ1-6|.
TGTGCCAGCAGTTCCGGGACAACCGAGGGGACCCTCCACTTT
CASSSGTTEGTLHF
>TRBV9|TRBD2|TRBJ2-2|.
TGTGCCAGCAGCGTAGGCGGACTAGCGGGAGGGCCGGAAACCGGGGAGCTGTTTTTT
CASSVGGLAGGPETGELFF
>TRBV7-2|.|TRBJ2-7|.
TGTGCCAGCAGCATCGGACAGTTAAACGAGCAGTACTTC
CASSIGQLNEQYF
>TRBV9|.|TRBJ1-5|.
TGTGCCAGCAGCCCCAGCGACAATCAGCCCCAGCATTTT
CASSPSDNQPQHF
>TRBV5-6|.|TRBJ1-1|.
TGTGCCAGCAGCTTGGCGGGGTCAGGGAACACTGAAGCTTTCTTT
CASSLAGSGNTEAFF
>TRBV12-5|TRBD1|TRBJ1-5|.
TGTGCTAGTGCCCCCGGGACAGGGGGCTATCAGCCCCAGCATTTT
CASAPGTGGYQPQHF
>TRBV11-2|TRBD2|TRBJ2-5|.
TGTGCCAGCAGCCGGCGGACTAGCGGGAGGGCCGGAGAGACCCAGTACTTC
CASSRRTSGRAGETQYF
>TRBV7-9|.|TRBJ1-1|.
TGTGCCAGCAGCCAGACAGGTAACACTGAAGCTTTCTTT
CASSQTGNTEAFF
>TRBV7-2|.|TRBJ1-3|.
TGTGCCAGCACCCCGTCGGGGGGAAACACCATATATTTT
CASTPSGGNTIYF
>TRBV6-4|.|TRBJ1-1|once
TGTGCCAGCAGTGTGAGGAGGGACACTGAAGCTTTCTTT
CASSVRRDTEAFF
>TRBV6-4|.|TRBJ2-3|few
TGTGCCAGCAGTGAACGGGTAGAGGGCACAGATACGCAGTATTTT
CASSERVEGTDTQYF
>TRBV5-4|TRBD1|TRBJ1-2|.
TGTGCCAGCAGCTTTCGGGACAGGGTGAAGGGCTACACCTTC
CASSFRDRVKGYTF
>TRBV5-4|.|TRBJ2-7|.
TGTGCCAGCAGCCCCCCGGGGGGCTGGGGTACCCACGAGCAGTACTTC
CASSPPGGWGTHEQYF
>TRBV7-6|.|TRBJ1-4|.
TGTGCCAGCAGCCTCAATGGGGCGGCTAATGAAAAACTGTTTTTT
CASSLNGAANEKLFF
>TRBV5-4|.|TRBJ2-3|.
TGTGCCAGGGGGTTCCAGGGGACAGATACGCAGTATTTT
CARGFQGTDTQYF
>TRBV4-2|TRBD1|TRBJ1-2|.
TGTGCCAGCAGCCCTGGACAGGGGGATAGCTATGGCTACACCTTC
CASSPGQGDSYGYTF
>TRBV6-5|.|TRBJ2-2|.
TGTGCCAGCAGGGTCGGACTTGGGAACACCGGGGAGCTGTTTTTT
CASRVGLGNTGELFF
>TRBV30|TRBD1|TRBJ2-6|.
TGTGCCTGGGACAGGGGATCGGGGGCCAACGTCCTGACTTTC
CAWDRGSGANVLTF
>TRBV18|.|TRBJ1-2|.
TGTGCCAGCTCACCAGCAGGGCTGTCTAACTATGGCTACACCTTC
CASSPAGLSNYGYTF
>TRBV5-6|.|TRBJ1-1|.
TGTGCCAGCAGCTTGGGACGGGGGGGGAACACTGAAGCTTTCTTT
CASSLGRGGNTEAFF
>TRBV5-4|.|TRBJ2-7|.
TGTGCCAGCAGCTTCTATTCCACGGACGAGCAGTACTTC
CASSFYSTDEQYF